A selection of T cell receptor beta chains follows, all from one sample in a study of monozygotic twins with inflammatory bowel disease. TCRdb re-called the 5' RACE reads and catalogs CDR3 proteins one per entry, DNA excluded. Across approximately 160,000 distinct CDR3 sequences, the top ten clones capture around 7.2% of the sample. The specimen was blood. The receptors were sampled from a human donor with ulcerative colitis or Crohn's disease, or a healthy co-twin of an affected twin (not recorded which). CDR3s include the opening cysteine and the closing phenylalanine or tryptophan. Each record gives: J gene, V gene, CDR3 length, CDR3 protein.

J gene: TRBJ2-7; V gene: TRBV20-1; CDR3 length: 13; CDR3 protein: CSAPGGPGLEQYF
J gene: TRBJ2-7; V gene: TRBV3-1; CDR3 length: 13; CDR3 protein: CASSHSRAYEQYF
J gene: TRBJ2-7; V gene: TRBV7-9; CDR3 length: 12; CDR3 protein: CASGQGDYEQYF
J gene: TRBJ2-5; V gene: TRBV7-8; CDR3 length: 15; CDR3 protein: CASSLREVSQETQYF
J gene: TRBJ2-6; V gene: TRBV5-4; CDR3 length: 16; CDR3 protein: CASSPVGGYGANVLTF
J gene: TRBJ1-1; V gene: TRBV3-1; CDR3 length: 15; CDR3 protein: CASSQATQGLGRAFF
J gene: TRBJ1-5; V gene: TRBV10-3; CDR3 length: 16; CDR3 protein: CAISESGTGANQPQHF
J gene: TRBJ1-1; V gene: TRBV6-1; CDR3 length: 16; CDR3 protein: CARRPGQGGVNTEAFF
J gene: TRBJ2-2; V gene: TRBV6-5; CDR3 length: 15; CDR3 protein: CASSLAGGGNGELFF
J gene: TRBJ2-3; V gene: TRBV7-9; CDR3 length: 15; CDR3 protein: CASSLSSTGTDTQYF
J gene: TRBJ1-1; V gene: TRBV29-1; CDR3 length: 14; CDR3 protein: CSVKPGHPNTEAFF
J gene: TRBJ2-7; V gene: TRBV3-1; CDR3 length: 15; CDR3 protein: CASSHTDRGLYEQYF
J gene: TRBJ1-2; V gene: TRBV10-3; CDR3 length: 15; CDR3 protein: CAISETSRGDYGYTF
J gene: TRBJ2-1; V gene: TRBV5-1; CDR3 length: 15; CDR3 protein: CASRRGWDREGEQFF
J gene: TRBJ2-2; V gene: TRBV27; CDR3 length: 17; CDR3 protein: CASTSRELRLNTGELFF
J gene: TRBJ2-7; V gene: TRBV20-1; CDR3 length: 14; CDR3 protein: CSATTSGRAREQYF
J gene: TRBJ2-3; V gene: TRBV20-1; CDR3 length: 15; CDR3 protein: CSARSIRGLTDTQYF
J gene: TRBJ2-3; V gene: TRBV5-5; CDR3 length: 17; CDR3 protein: CASSLATGQRLTDTQYF
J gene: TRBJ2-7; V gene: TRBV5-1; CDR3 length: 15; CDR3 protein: CASSLAGPYFEEQYF
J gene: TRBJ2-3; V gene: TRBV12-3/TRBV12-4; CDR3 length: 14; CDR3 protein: CASSLWQGEDTLYF
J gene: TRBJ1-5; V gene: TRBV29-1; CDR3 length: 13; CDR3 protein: CSVGEGGNQPQHF
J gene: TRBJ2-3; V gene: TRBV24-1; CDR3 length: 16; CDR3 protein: CATSEYRGLAVDTQYF
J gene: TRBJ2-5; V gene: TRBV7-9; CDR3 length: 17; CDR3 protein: CASSLVGGSSIRETQYF
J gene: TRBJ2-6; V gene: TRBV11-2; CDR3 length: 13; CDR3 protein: CASSFRGSNVLTF
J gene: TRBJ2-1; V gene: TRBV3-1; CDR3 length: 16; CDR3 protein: CASSQVPGLAVHEQFF
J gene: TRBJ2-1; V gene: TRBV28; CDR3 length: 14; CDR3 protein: CASARLGQGNEQFF
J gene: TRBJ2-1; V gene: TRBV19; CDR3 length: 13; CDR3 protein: CASSMGGSREQFF
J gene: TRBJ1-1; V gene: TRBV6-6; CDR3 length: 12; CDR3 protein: CASSGDSAEAFF
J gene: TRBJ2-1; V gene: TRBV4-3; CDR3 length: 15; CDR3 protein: CASSQVAGIYNEQFF
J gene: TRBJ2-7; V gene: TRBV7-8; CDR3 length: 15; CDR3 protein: CASSLVGRESYEQYF
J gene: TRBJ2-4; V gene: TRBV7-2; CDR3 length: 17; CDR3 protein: CASSLSEGGGPKNMQYF
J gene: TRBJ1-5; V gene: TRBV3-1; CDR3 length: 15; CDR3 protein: CASSQDAGFDQPQHF
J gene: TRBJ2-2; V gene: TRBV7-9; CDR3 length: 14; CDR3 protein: CASSTRTLHGELFF
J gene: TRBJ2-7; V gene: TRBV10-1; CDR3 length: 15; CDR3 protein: CASSEYRDMRYEQYF
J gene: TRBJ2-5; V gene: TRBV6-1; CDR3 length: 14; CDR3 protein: CASLGGQGRKTQYF
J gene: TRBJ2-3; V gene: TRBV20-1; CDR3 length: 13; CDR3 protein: CSASRTRLDTQYF
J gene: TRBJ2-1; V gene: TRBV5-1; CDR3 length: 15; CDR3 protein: CASSFSGGTYNEQFF
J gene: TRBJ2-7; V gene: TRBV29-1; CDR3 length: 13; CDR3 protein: CSVEAGGSYEQYF
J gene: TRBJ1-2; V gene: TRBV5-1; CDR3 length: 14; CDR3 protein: CASSLDSIDYGYTF
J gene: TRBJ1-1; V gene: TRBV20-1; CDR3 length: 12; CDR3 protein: CSAVPEGTEAFF
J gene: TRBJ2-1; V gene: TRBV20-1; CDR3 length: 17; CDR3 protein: CSAREGGAGLIYNEQFF
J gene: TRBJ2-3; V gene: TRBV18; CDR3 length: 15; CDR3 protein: CASSLTAARTDTQYF
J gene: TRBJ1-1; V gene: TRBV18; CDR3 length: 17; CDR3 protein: CASSPQELGARNTEAFF
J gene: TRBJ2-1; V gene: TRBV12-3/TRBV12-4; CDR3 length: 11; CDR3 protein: CASLGGNEQFF
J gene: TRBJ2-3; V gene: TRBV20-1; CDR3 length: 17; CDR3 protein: CSARDPSSGGTTDTQYF
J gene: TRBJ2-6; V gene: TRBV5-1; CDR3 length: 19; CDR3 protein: CASSFKWARANSGANVLTF
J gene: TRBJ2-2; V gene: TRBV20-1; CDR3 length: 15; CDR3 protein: CSAIDGGHNTGELFF
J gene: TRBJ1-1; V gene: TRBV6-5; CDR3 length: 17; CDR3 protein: CASSPRTGGEEDTEAFF
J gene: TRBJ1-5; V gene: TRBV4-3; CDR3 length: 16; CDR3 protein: CASSQDWQGAYQPQHF
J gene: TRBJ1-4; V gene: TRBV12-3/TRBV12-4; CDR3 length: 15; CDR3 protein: CASSLGQGMGEKLFF
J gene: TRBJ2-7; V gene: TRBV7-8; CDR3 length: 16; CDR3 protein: CASSLTSDRDSYEQYF
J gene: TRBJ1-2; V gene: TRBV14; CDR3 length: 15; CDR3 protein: CASSQDLGPLYGYTF
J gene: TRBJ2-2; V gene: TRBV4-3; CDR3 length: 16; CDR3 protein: CASSQEGLVAPGELFF
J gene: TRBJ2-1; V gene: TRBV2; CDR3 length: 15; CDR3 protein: CASSEAALGPSEQFF